The T cell receptor (beta chain) under discussion was sequenced for a study of T-cell reconstitution after alpha-beta-depleted transplantation in children (dated by TCRdb to about 2016). Regarding the complete study: The study quantitatively tracked T-cell immune reconstitution after TCRalphabeta/CD19-depleted allogeneic hematopoietic cell transplantation in children using TCR repertoire profiling. On the study overall, not on this receptor specifically: In some patients, high TCRbeta diversity at day 60 was attributed to recipient T cells and intrathymic progenitors that had survived conditioning. Over subsequent months, a decline in hyperexpanded clone frequencies was noted, and after one year, T-cell counts and TCRbeta diversity were mostly ascribed to newly produced T cells. Apparently early alphabetaT-cell count recovery about two months after transplant reportedly relied on only several hundred rapidly expanded clones derived from non-depleted graft cells.

This clonotype was detected many times. Its antigen specificity is not known. Base qualities are not provided; no much larger clone lies one nucleotide away. The V end loses 0 bases and the J end loses 2 bases, and a stretch of 11 bases separates them. There are 15 amino acids in the CDR3, from cysteine to phenylalanine inclusive. The read is trimmed to its CDR3 DNA, 45 bases read in frame from base 1. CDR1 and CDR2, per the germline V gene, are SGHRS and YFSETQ. According to the study, the label for this sample's treatment or condition signals: allogeneic hematopoietic cell transplantation with graft depleted of TCRalphabeta T cells and CD19 B cells. Transplant recipients were children who received TCRalphabeta/CD19-depleted allogeneic hematopoietic cell grafts. The library was made by PCR. Instrument on record: Illumina HiSeq 2500. TCR library preparation used molecular barcoding, with unique molecular identifiers applied to normalize quantification of the TCRbeta repertoire. TCRdb itself trimmed the public reads at Q25 with fastp, ran MiXCR and retained productive beta chains. Rows with a matching CDR3 protein are joined into one entry that keeps the most common DNA and genes. In all, the sample holds nearly 200,000 distinct CDR3 sequences, and around 5.9% of those were seen once. The top ten hold under 5% of the sample.

The material was PBMCs, obtained before TCRalphabeta/CD19-depleted stem cell transplant. The V and J genes are TRBV5-1 and TRBJ2-5, with the identity of the D gene unclear. This sequence was found in a girl under two years old with combined immunodeficiency, due to receive a stem cell transplant. In nucleotide form, the sequence is TGCGCCAGCAGCTTGGGCTGGGAAGTACAAGAGACCCAGTACTTC. It specifies CASSLGWEVQETQYF.